This paragraph covers one T cell receptor beta chain sequence. It has no known antigen specificity. Base-call qualities are not available, and no considerably larger clone is one nucleotide away. This entry is derived from a study of shared clonotypes between healthy human individuals (dated by TCRdb to 2018 to 2021). For the study in its entirety: A few men and two women, aged 18 to 49 years, made up the cohort. The study deeply sequenced blood TCR repertoires of five healthy adults to estimate repertoire size and the extent of clonotype sharing between individuals. Different laboratories and diverse techniques were used to prepare libraries and sequence TCR repertoires, to increase sequencing depth and limit assay-specific biases. Per donor, leukapheresis produced somewhere between about 0.9 and 9.5 billion PBMCs. Paper-wide results and their limitations: Only blood was sampled, and tissue TCR repertoires likely differ from those in blood. Pairwise subsampling indicated that sequencing depth was expected to affect the degree of clonotype sharing among donors. The genetic and exposure-history diversity represented was limited by the small number of donors.

TCR CDR3 regions were amplified from genomic DNA by multiplex PCR using the deep immunoSEQ assay. Extracted genomic DNA from each cell subset was spread evenly across all wells of several immunoSEQ 96-well plates, with each plate serving as a replicate. For unsorted PBMC, around 290 ng of genomic DNA, equivalent to 25,000 to 35,000 T cell genomes, went into each replicate PCR. Unsorted PBMC genomic DNA was sequenced across ten immunoSEQ deep assay plates. The purified libraries were quantified using a Qubit 3.0 fluorometer, sized with a Bioanalyzer 2100, and then quantified again using the KAPA Library Quantification kit. Every immunoSEQ 96-well plate was sequenced on a dedicated single-read 150-cycle Illumina NextSeq 550 flow cell. As for how the authors treated the data: Because only junctional sequences without quality scores were contained in the immunoSEQ output, filtering matching that applied to full-length reads could not be performed. Sequences were annotated with PyIR, a Python wrapper for IgBLAST v1.9, and V/J genes and CDR3 were assigned using IMGT germline references. Reads were removed for weak V/J assignments (E-value above 1e-6), missing CDR3, stop codons, out-of-frame junctions, or ambiguous translated residues. V3J clonotypes were defined as sequences sharing an identical inferred V gene, J gene, and CDR3 amino acid sequence. Percentage overlap between repertoires was calculated by dividing the number of shared unique clonotypes by the size of the smaller repertoire. Three approaches were used to assess repertoire richness: RTK rarefaction, the Chao1 estimator, and Recon v2.1 estimates of unobserved clonotypes. The table comes from immuneACCESS by way of TCRdb, which keeps in-frame sequences with V and J called. Part of the clones is missing from these tables; in studies checked, under half for an unresolved V gene and the rest for unknown reasons. D and trimming come from the DNA, and the V and J calls and clone size come from that table. Counted in this sample were fewer than 650,000 clones; around three quarters of them appeared once. The top ten hold 12% of the sample.

The CDR3 numbers 13 residues from cysteine through phenylalanine. The only DNA kept is the CDR3, 39 bases in frame from the first base. CDR1 is given as MGHDK and CDR2 as SYGVNS, both from the germline V gene. Here V drops 4 bases and J drops 11 bases, and the junction holds 9 bases not matched to any gene. Donors were healthy HIV-negative adults with no recently reported acute infections or vaccinations. Every donor was a Caucasian adult residing in Nashville, Tennessee, USA. For unsorted samples, about 87 million PBMCs were counted, and genomic DNA was extracted using the QIAamp DNA Blood Mini kit. Blood was collected by leukapheresis, and PBMCs were isolated by Ficoll-Histopaque density gradient centrifugation and then cryopreserved in liquid nitrogen vapor phase.

The receptor's source is a woman between 40 and 50 years old in good health. Some clones in this sample may be carry-over from other donors' samples. The V gene is TRBV25-1 and the J gene is TRBJ1-1, with 8 bases matching TRBD1. The sample consisted of PBMCs. In nucleotides, the sequence is TGTGCCAGCAGTGGCCCAGGACAGGGTCCCGCTTTCTTT. It specifies CASSGPGQGPAFF.